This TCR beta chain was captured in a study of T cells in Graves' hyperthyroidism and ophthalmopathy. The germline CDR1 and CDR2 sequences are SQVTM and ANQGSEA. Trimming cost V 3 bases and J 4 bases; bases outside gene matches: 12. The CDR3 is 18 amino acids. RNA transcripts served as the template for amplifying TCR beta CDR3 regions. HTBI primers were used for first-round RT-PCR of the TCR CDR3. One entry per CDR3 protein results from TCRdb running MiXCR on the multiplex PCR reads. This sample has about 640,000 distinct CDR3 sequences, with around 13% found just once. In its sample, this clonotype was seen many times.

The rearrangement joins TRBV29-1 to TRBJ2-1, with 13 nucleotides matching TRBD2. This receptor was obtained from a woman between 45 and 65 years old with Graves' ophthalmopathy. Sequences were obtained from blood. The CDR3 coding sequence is TGCAGCGTTGAGAGTCCCGGACTAGCGGGAGAAAAATACAATGAGCAGTTCTTC. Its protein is CSVESPGLAGEKYNEQFF.